A selection of T cell receptor beta chains follows, all from one sample in a study of T cell responses to AZD1222 COVID-19 vaccine. The table came from immunoSEQ multiplex PCR; TCRdb's copy has only in-frame clones and leaves some out. Seen here are 200,000 or so clones, around 88% observed once, and the top ten hold 7.7%. The sample in question was peripheral blood, obtained on day 0 of AZD1222 vaccination. These receptors all come from an adult in good health. CDR3s include the opening cysteine and the closing phenylalanine or tryptophan.

V gene,J gene,CDR3 protein
TRBV4-2,TRBJ2-7,CASSRDSPGEQYF
TRBV4-1,TRBJ1-6,CASSQERVRYSPLHF
TRBV12-3/TRBV12-4,TRBJ1-1,CASSLLGTEAFF
TRBV12-5,TRBJ1-5,CASALRWGNSNQPQHF
TRBV6-1,TRBJ2-7,CASSESLAGAYEQYF
TRBV5-1,TRBJ2-7,CASSSSGQRIDSYEQYF
TRBV7-7,TRBJ1-3,CASSLGGGSGNTIYF
TRBV28,TRBJ2-1,CASSRSGATYNEQFF
TRBV25-1,TRBJ1-6,CASSETSDRYWNSPLHF
TRBV7-9,TRBJ1-4,CASSLAGDGKKLFF
TRBV6-2/TRBV6-3,TRBJ2-5,CASSYVLAGGDETQYF
TRBV19,TRBJ1-2,CASSPDNFGGYTF
TRBV6-6,TRBJ1-6,CASSWPTGVFSPLHF
TRBV3-1/TRBV3-2,TRBJ2-7,CASSPNFGGPRYEQYF
TRBV3-1/TRBV3-2,TRBJ2-7,CASSHRTGGGYEQYF
TRBV12-3/TRBV12-4,TRBJ1-5,CASSYEGQPQHF
TRBV7-8,TRBJ2-3,CASSYGAGTSRTDTQYF
TRBV6-1,TRBJ2-3,CASSEGFTDTQYF
TRBV25-1,TRBJ2-5,CASSAGGETQYF
TRBV19,TRBJ2-3,CASSTLAGTQYF
TRBV7-3,TRBJ2-3,CASSLTSSTDTQYF
TRBV5-1,TRBJ2-1,CASSFTGTGLRNEQFF
TRBV10-3,TRBJ1-1,CAISVSDLPLNTEAFF
TRBV5-1,TRBJ2-5,CASSLKETQYF
TRBV7-9,TRBJ1-2,CASRVMRAGEDYGYTF
TRBV10-2,TRBJ2-1,CASSTHRVDEQFF
TRBV11-2,TRBJ2-4,CASSLNTENIQYF
TRBV11-2,TRBJ2-3,CASSPTEDTQYF
TRBV5-1,TRBJ2-3,CASSLYMSTDTQYF
TRBV5-1,TRBJ1-1,CASGTSTAPNTEAFF
TRBV3-1/TRBV3-2,TRBJ1-4,CASSQGFGINEKLFF
TRBV3-1/TRBV3-2,TRBJ2-1,CASSLPWEQFF
TRBV5-8,TRBJ2-1,CASSPTSGSYNEQFF
TRBV7-2,TRBJ1-6,CASSQTGTNSPLHF
TRBV9,TRBJ1-6,CASSKTTGAPLHF
TRBV5-6,TRBJ2-7,CASSPGWGPYEQYF
TRBV27,TRBJ2-3,CATRGVSTDTQYF
TRBV9,TRBJ2-2,CASSRTSGGAGIGELFF
TRBV5-1,TRBJ1-2,CASSLGAEANYGYTF
TRBV7-9,TRBJ1-5,CASSPSGPGGNQPQHF
TRBV30,TRBJ1-4,CAWNRPSEKLFF
TRBV3-1/TRBV3-2,TRBJ2-7,CASSHPGSEQYF
TRBV28,TRBJ2-6,CASSPGSAGANVLTF